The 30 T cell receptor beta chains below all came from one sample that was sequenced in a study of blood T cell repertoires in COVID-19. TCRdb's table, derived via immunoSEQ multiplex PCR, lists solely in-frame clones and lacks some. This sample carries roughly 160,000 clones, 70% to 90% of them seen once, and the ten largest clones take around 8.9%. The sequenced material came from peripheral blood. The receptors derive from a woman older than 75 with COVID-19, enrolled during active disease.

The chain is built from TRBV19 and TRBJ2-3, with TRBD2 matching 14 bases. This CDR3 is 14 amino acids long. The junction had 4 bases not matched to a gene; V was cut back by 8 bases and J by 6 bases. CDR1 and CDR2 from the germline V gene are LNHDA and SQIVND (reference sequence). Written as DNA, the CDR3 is TGTGCCAGTCGGACTAGCGGGAGGAAGGATACGCAGTATTTT. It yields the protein CASRTSGRKDTQYF.

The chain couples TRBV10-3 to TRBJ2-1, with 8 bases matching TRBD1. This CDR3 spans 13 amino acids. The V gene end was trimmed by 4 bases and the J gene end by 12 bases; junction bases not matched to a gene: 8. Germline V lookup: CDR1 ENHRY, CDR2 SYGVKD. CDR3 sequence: CAISGQGAVGQFF. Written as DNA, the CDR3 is TGTGCCATCAGTGGCCAGGGGGCGGTTGGGCAGTTCTTC.

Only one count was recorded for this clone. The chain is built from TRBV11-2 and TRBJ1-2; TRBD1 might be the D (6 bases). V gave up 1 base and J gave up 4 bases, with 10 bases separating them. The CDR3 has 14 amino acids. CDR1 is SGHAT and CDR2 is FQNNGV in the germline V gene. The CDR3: CASSLAAGVYGYTF. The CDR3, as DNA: TGTGCCAGCAGCTTAGCGGCAGGGGTCTATGGCTACACCTTC.

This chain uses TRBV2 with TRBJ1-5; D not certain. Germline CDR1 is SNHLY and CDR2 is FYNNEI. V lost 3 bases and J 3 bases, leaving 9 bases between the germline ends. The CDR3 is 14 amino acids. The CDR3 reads CASSEQQVNQPQHF. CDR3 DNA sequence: TGTGCCAGCAGTGAGCAGCAGGTCAATCAGCCCCAGCATTTT. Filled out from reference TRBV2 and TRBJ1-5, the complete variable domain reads EPEVTQTPSHQVTQMGQEVILRCVPISNHLYFYWYRQILGQKVEFLVSFYNNEISEKSEIFDDQFSVERPDGSNFTLKIRSTKLEDSAMYFCASSEQQVNQPQHFGDGTRLSIL.

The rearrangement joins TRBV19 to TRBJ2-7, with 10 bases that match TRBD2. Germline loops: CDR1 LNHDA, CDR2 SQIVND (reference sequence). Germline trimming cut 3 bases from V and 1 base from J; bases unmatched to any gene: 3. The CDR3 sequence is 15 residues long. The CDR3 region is CASSILLAGSYEQYF. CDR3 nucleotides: TGTGCCAGTAGTATTTTACTAGCGGGATCCTACGAGCAGTACTTC.

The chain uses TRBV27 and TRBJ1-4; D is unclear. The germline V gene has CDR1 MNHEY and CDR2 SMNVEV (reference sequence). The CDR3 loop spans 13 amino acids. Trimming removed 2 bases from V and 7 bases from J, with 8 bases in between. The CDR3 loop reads CASSLGGLEKLFF. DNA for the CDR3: TGTGCCAGCAGTTTAGGAGGGCTTGAAAAACTGTTTTTT. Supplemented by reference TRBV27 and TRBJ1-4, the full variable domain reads EAQVTQNPRYLITVTGKKLTVTCSQNMNHEYMSWYRQDPGLGLRQIYYSMNVEVTDKGDVPEGYKVSRKEKRNFPLILESPSPNQTSLYFCASSLGGLEKLFFGSGTQLSVL.

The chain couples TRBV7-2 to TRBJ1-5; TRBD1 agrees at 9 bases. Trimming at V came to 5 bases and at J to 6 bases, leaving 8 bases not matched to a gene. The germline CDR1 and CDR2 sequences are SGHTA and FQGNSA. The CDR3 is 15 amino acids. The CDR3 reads CASSPVGTGFQPQHF. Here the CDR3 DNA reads TGTGCCAGCAGCCCCGTAGGGACAGGGTTTCAGCCCCAGCATTTT.

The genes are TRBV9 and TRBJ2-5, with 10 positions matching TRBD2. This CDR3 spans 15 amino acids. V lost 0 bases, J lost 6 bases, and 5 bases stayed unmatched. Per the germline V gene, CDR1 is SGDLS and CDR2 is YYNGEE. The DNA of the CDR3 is TGTGCCAGCAGCGTAGTGCCTAGCGGGAGTAAGACCCAGTACTTC. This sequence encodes CASSVVPSGSKTQYF.

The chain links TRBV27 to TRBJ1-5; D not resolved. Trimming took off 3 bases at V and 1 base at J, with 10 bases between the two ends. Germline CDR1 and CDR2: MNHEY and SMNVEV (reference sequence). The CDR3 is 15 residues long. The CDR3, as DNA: TGTGCCAGCAGTTTCGAGGGTATCAGCAATCAGCCCCAGCATTTT. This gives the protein CASSFEGISNQPQHF.

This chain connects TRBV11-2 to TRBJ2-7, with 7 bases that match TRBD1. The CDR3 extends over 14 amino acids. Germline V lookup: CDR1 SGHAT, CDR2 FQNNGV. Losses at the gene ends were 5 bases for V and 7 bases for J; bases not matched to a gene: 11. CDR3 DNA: TGTGCCAGCAGCCTGGGACAGAGGTCAGGTGAGCAGTACTTC. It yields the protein CASSLGQRSGEQYF.

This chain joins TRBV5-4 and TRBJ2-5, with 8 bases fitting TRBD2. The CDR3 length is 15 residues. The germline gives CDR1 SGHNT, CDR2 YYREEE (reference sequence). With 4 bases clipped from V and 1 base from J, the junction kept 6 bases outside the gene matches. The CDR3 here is CASSGAGVGQETQYF. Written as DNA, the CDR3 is TGTGCCAGCAGCGGAGCGGGGGTCGGCCAAGAGACCCAGTACTTC.

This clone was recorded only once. CDR3 residues: CASSVGRTQNNEQFF. CDR3 sequence (DNA): TGTGCCAGCAGCGTAGGTAGGACACAGAACAATGAGCAGTTCTTC. V is TRBV9 and J is TRBJ2-1; TRBD1 is a possible D gene (5 bases). The V gene's germline CDR1 is SGDLS and CDR2 YYNGEE. The V gene lost 0 bases and the J gene lost 5 bases, with 12 bases spanning the gap. The CDR3 is made up of 15 amino acids. Drawing the rest from reference TRBV9 and TRBJ2-1, the complete variable domain is DSGVTQTPKHLITATGQRVTLRCSPRSGDLSVYWYQQSLDQGLQFLIQYYNGEERAKGNILERFSAQQFPDLHSELNLSSLELGDSALYFCASSVGRTQNNEQFFGPGTRLTVL.

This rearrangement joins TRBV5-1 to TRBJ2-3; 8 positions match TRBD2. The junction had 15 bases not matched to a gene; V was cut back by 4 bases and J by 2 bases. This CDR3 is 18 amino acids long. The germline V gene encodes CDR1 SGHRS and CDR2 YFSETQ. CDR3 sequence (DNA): TGCGCCAGCAGCCGAACTAGCGGTGCTCTTCCCTCCACAGATACGCAGTATTTT. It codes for CASSRTSGALPSTDTQYF.

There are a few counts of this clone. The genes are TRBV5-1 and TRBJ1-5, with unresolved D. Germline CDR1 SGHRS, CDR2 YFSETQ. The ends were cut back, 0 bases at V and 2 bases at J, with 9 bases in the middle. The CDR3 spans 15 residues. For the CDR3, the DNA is TGCGCCAGCAGCTTGGGGCAACCTGGCAATCAGCCCCAGCATTTT. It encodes CASSLGQPGNQPQHF.

DNA for the CDR3: TGTGCCAGTAAGCGGGAATGGCACGAAGCTTTCTTT. As protein: CASKREWHEAFF. The gene calls are TRBV19 and TRBJ1-1; D unclear. V was pared by 7 bases and J by 8 bases, with 14 bases between. CDR1 and CDR2 (germline): LNHDA, SQIVND (reference sequence). CDR3 length: 12 amino acids. Using reference TRBV19 and TRBJ1-1 for the parts outside the CDR3, the full variable domain is DGGITQSPKYLFRKEGQNVTLSCEQNLNHDAMYWYRQDPGQGLRLIYYSQIVNDFQKGDIAEGYSVSREKKESFPLTVTSAQKNPTAFYLCASKREWHEAFFGQGTRLTVV.

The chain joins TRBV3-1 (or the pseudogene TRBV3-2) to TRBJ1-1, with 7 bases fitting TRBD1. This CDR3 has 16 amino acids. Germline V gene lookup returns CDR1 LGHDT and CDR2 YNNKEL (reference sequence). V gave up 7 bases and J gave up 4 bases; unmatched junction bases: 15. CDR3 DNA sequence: TGTGCCAGCACGCCCTCCGGGACAGATTTAGGCACTGAAGCTTTCTTT. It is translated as CASTPSGTDLGTEAFF.

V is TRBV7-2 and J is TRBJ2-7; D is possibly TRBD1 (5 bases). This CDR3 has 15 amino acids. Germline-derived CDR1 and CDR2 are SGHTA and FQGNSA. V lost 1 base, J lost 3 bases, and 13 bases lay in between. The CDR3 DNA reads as TGTGCCAGCAGCTTAGTAGCACAAGGGGACTACGAGCAGTACTTC. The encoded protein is CASSLVAQGDYEQYF.

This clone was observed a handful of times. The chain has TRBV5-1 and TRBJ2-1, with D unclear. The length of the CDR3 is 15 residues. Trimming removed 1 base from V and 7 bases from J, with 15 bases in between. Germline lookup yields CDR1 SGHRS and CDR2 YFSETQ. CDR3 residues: CASSLRIPPGNEQFF. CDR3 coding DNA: TGCGCCAGCAGCTTGCGGATTCCACCGGGTAATGAGCAGTTCTTC.

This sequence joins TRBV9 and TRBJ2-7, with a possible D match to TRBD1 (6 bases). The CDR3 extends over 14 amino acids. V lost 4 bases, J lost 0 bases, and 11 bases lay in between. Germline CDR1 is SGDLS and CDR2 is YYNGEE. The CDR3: CASSPGQHSYEQYF. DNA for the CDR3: TGTGCCAGCAGCCCAGGACAGCACTCCTACGAGCAGTACTTC.

CDR3 DNA sequence: TGTGCCAGCAGCCAAGCAGGGGGAGTTGTGGATTCACCCCTCCACTTT. Protein sequence: CASSQAGGVVDSPLHF. This chain links TRBV3-1 (or the pseudogene TRBV3-2) with TRBJ1-6; TRBD1 aligns across 7 bases. The trim removed 1 base at V and 8 bases at J, leaving 8 bases unmatched. CDR1 and CDR2 (germline): LGHDT, YNNKEL (reference sequence). This CDR3 spans 16 amino acids.

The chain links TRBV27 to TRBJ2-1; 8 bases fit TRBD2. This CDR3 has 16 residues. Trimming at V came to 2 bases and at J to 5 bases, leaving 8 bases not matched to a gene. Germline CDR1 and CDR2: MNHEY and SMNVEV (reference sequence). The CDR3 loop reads CASSLLGLAGNNEQFF. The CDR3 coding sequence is TGTGCCAGCAGTTTACTTGGCCTAGCGGGTAACAATGAGCAGTTCTTC.

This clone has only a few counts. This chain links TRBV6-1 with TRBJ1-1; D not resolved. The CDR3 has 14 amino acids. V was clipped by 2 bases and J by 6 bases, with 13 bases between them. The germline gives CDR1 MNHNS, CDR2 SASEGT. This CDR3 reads CASSERLRGSEAFF. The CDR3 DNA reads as TGTGCCAGCAGTGAACGACTCCGCGGATCTGAAGCTTTCTTT.

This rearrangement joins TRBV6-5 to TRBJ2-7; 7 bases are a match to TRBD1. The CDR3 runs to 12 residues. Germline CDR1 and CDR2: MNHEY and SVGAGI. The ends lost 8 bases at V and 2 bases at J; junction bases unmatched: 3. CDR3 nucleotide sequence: TGTGCCAGCGTGCAGGGGGCCTACGAGCAGTACTTC. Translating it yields CASVQGAYEQYF.

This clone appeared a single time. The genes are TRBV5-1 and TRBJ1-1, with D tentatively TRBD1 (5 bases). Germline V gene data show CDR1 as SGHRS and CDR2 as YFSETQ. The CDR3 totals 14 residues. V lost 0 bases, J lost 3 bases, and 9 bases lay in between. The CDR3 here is CASSLEGRDTEAFF. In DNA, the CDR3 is TGCGCCAGCAGCTTGGAAGGCAGGGACACTGAAGCTTTCTTT.

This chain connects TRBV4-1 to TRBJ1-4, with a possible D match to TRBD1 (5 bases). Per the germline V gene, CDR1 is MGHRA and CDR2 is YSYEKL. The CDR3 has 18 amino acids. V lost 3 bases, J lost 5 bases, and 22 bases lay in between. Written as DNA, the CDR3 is TGCGCCAGCAGCCAGGACATTGTGGTCGCCCTTAGCAATGAAAAACTGTTTTTT. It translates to CASSQDIVVALSNEKLFF.

The CDR3 reads CASSPAGQAYEQYF. CDR3 sequence (DNA): TGCGCCAGCAGCCCCGCTGGGCAAGCCTACGAGCAGTACTTC. This chain connects TRBV4-1 to TRBJ2-7; D is unclear. There are 14 residues in the CDR3. CDR1 MGHRA and CDR2 YSYEKL come from the germline V gene. The germline V and J ends were trimmed by 4 bases and 2 bases, with 12 bases remaining between them.

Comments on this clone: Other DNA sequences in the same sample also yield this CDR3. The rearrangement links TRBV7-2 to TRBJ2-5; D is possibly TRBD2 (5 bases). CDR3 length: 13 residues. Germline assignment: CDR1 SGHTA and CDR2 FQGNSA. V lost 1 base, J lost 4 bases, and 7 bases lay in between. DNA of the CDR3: TGTGCCAGCAGCTTAGGAGGGAGAGAGACCCAGTACTTC. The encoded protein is CASSLGGRETQYF.

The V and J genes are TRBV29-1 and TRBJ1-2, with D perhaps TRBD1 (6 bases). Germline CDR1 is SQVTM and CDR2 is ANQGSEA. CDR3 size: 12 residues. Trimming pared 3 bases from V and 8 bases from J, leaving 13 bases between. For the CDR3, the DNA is TGCAGCGTTGATCAGCGGGGGGCCGGCTACACCTTC. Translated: CSVDQRGAGYTF.

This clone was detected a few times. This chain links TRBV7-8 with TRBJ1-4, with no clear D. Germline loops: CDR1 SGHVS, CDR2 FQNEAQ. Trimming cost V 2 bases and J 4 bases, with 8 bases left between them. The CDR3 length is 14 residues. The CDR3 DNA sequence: TGTGCCAGCAGCTTAACGACAAGTAATGAAAAACTGTTTTTT. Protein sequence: CASSLTTSNEKLFF.

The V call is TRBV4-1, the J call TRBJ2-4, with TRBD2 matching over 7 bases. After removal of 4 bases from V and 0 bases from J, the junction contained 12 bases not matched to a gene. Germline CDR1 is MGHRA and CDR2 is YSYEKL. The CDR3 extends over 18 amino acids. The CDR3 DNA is TGCGCCAGCAGCCGGGATGTAGGGGCGGGAGTAGCCAAAAACATTCAGTACTTC. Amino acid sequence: CASSRDVGAGVAKNIQYF.